A single T cell receptor beta chain is shown here with its context. The data originate from a study of blood T cells in healthy people across ages. The authors ran a second PCR of 7 to 11 cycles using a sample-barcoded 5' primer and a J-beta primer mix. TCRdb reanalysed the 5' RACE reads using MiXCR and keeps one entry per CDR3 protein. The sample records hundreds of thousands of distinct CDR3 sequences, around 40% being singletons. In germline, CDR1 is SGHNT, CDR2 YYREEE (reference sequence). Trimming took 2 bases from V and 9 from J; bases not matched to a gene: 16. CDR3 size: 16 residues. This chain connects TRBV5-4 to TRBJ2-5, with 7 bases aligning to TRBD2. Sequenced sample: blood. The source of this sequence is a woman aged 60 to 75 in good health. CDR3: CASSFGLTGGPMAQYF. Written as DNA, the CDR3 is TGTGCCAGCAGCTTTGGTCTAACGGGAGGCCCCATGGCCCAGTACTTC. Complete variable domain (other parts from reference TRBV5-4 and TRBJ2-5): ETGVTQSPTHLIKTRGQQVTLRCSSQSGHNTVSWYQQALGQGPQFIFQYYREEENGRGNFPPRFSGLQFPNYSSELNVNALELDDSALYLCASSFGLTGGPMAQYFGPGTRLLVL.